These 6 T cell receptor beta chains were sequenced from one sample in a study of blood T cells in healthy people across ages (dated by TCRdb to about 2015). Libraries were prepared through 5' RACE. Sequencing instrument: Illumina HiSeq 2500. A second PCR of about 6 to 12 cycles was run with a J-beta primer mix and a sample-barcoded 5' primer. The public reads were reanalyzed by TCRdb: fastp trimming at Q25, MiXCR alignment, in-frame beta chains only. Every distinct CDR3 protein forms one entry, paired with its most common genes and DNA. The sample has about 1.7 million distinct CDR3 sequences on record, under 30% of them singletons. Jointly, the top ten make up roughly 8.2% of the sample. The sequencing input was blood. The receptor source for this set is a woman aged 25 to 39 in good health.

In this sample, this clonotype turned up once. Its ends do not fully match the called genes, so a read error is possible. The V and J genes are TRBV27 and TRBJ2-7; D not certain. Looked up from germline, CDR1 is MNHEY and CDR2 is SMNVEV (reference sequence). The CDR3 contains 15 residues. CDR3 region: CASSLTLTPSCEQYF. The DNA for the CDR3 is TGTGCCAGCAGTCTCACCTTGACGCCCTCCTGCGAGCAGTACTTC.

This clonotype was seen repeatedly, ten times or more. This rearrangement joins TRBV27 to TRBJ2-7; 9 bases agree with TRBD1. V shed 6 bases and J 2 bases; nucleotides not matched to a gene: 11. The CDR3 runs 16 residues. Germline-derived CDR1 and CDR2 are MNHEY and SMNVEV (reference sequence). Here the CDR3 DNA reads TGTGCCAGCAGCTCTACAGGACAGGGGTCCCCCTACGAGCAGTACTTC. This codes for CASSSTGQGSPYEQYF.

This clonotype was recorded a few times. The chain joins TRBV12-3 or TRBV12-4 to TRBJ1-5; D ambiguous. V shed 6 bases and J shed 3 bases, with 15 bases lying between them. This CDR3 region has 15 residues. The DNA for the CDR3 is TGTGCCAGCAGGCCCGACACTATCCCCAATCAGCCCCAGCATTTT. It encodes CASRPDTIPNQPQHF.

This clonotype was picked up one time. V gene TRBV29-1 combines with J gene TRBJ1-1; D is perhaps TRBD1 (6 bases). Trimming pared 7 bases from V and 2 bases from J, leaving 20 bases between. Germline assignment: CDR1 SQVTM and CDR2 ANQGSEA. This CDR3 spans 15 amino acids. CDR3: CSGRGQGTQNTEAFF. DNA of the CDR3: TGCAGCGGGAGAGGCCAGGGGACACAAAACACTGAAGCTTTCTTT. Combining the CDR3 with reference TRBV29-1 and TRBJ1-1 gives the whole variable domain SAVISQKPSRDICQRGTSLTIQCQVDSQVTMMFWYRQQPGQSLTLIATANQGSEATYESGFVIDKFPISRPNLTFSTLTVSNMSPEDSSIYLCSGRGQGTQNTEAFFGQGTRLTVV.

About this clonotype itself: A junction boundary mismatches the germline segment, possibly from a read error. This chain connects TRBV3-1 to TRBJ1-5; D gene unclear. CDR3 length: 14 amino acids. The V gene's germline CDR1 is LGHDT and CDR2 YNNKEL (reference sequence). Here the CDR3 reads CTSSKGQLGQPQHF. The CDR3 region has the DNA TGTACCAGCAGTAAAGGCCAGCTAGGTCAGCCCCAGCATTTT.

The genes are TRBV25-1 and TRBJ2-5, with D unresolved. Trimming pared 1 base from V and 5 bases from J, leaving 11 bases between. Germline values: CDR1 MGHDK, CDR2 SYGVNS. CDR3 size: 14 residues. The DNA for the CDR3 is TGTGCCAGCAGTGAATCGGGCAGGTTGGAGACCCAGTACTTC. This sequence encodes CASSESGRLETQYF.